Below are 18 T cell receptor beta chains sequenced from a single sample in a study of cytomegalovirus exposure and HLA in healthy donors. The PCR was carried out with 60 Vbeta primers and 13 Jbeta primers. Only in-frame clones appear in the TCRdb table, and some are missing; sequencing was by immunoSEQ multiplex PCR. The sample has roughly 120,000 clones; more than 65% are singletons. Sequenced: PBMCs. The receptors come from a woman in her 40s in good health and CMV-seropositive.

The chain uses TRBV10-3 and TRBJ2-3, with D possibly being TRBD1 (6 bases). CDR1 and CDR2 (germline): ENHRY, SYGVKD. Trimming took 5 bases from V and 0 from J, leaving 12 bases between them. This CDR3 contains 15 residues. Here the CDR3 reads CAISPDRKSTDTQYF. CDR3 DNA: TGTGCCATCAGTCCCGACAGGAAAAGCACAGATACGCAGTATTTT.

The V gene is TRBV18, the J gene TRBJ1-3, with D perhaps matching TRBD1 (5 bases). The length of the CDR3 is 16 residues. Trimming removed 6 bases at V and 0 bases at J, with 15 bases between. Germline-derived CDR1 and CDR2 are KGHSH and LQKENI. CDR3 residues: CASSPPGGSSGNTIYF. As DNA, the CDR3 is TGTGCCAGCTCGCCCCCCGGGGGTAGCTCTGGAAACACCATATATTTT.

This clone was observed a few times. The rearrangement links TRBV2 to TRBJ2-7; the match to TRBD2 covers 10 bases. Germline V gives CDR1 SNHLY, CDR2 FYNNEI. The V segment lost 7 bases and the J segment 5 bases; nucleotides outside the gene matches: 8. The CDR3 length is 14 residues. The CDR3 DNA is TGTGCCAGCACCCCTAGCGGGAGCATCGACGAGCAGTACTTC. It codes for CASTPSGSIDEQYF.

The rearrangement links TRBV5-1 to TRBJ1-2, with 9 bases lining up with TRBD1. This CDR3 is 15 amino acids long. Germline V lookup: CDR1 SGHRS, CDR2 YFSETQ. V lost 8 bases, J lost 8 bases, and 16 bases stayed unmatched. The CDR3 DNA reads TGCGCCAGTACCCCCCCGGGACAGGGCGCCTCGGGCTACACCTTC. It is translated as CASTPPGQGASGYTF. Full variable domain (rest looked up from reference TRBV5-1 and TRBJ1-2): KAGVTQTPRYLIKTRGQQVTLSCSPISGHRSVSWYQQTPGQGLQFLFEYFSETQRNKGNFPGRFSGRQFSNSRSEMNVSTLELGDSALYLCASTPPGQGASGYTFGSGTRLTVV.

The V call is TRBV28, the J call TRBJ1-5, with 10 bases lining up with TRBD1. The J segment lost 2 bases and the V segment lost 8 bases, leaving 15 bases of the junction unmatched. CDR1 and CDR2 (germline): MDHEN, SYDVKM. The CDR3 sequence is 18 residues long. The CDR3 sequence is CASANSPRGTGGNQPQHF. As DNA, the CDR3 is TGTGCCAGCGCAAACTCCCCCAGAGGGACAGGGGGCAATCAGCCCCAGCATTTT.

This chain uses TRBV28 with TRBJ1-2, with a possible D match to TRBD1 (5 bases). Trimming left V 3 bases short and J 4 bases short, with 9 bases between. Looked up from germline, CDR1 is MDHEN and CDR2 is SYDVKM. This CDR3 has 13 residues. In nucleotides, the CDR3 is TGTGCCAGCAGTTTCGGCCAGGGCTATGGCTACACCTTC. It translates to CASSFGQGYGYTF.

In the case of this clone: In the same sample, other DNA sequences code for this CDR3. The CDR3 reads CASSLDPGGEQYF. The CDR3 DNA follows: TGCGCCAGCAGCTTGGATCCGGGTGGCGAGCAGTACTTC. The J gene is TRBJ2-7, the V gene TRBV5-1, with no clear D. The V gene's germline CDR1 is SGHRS and CDR2 YFSETQ. The CDR3 contains 13 residues. V was trimmed by 0 bases and J by 6 bases, leaving 10 bases between them.

The chain joins TRBV9 to TRBJ1-1; a possible D gene is TRBD1 (5 bases). CDR3 length: 15 amino acids. V gave up 4 bases and J gave up 7 bases, with 20 bases separating them. Per the germline V gene, CDR1 is SGDLS and CDR2 is YYNGEE. CDR3 in DNA: TGTGCCAGCAGCTCCACGCAGGGCGGCCCAGTTGAAGCTTTCTTT. Its protein product is CASSSTQGGPVEAFF.

The chain combines TRBV9 with TRBJ2-3, with D possibly being TRBD1 (6 bases). Trimming removed 4 bases at V and 0 bases at J, with 15 bases between. The CDR3 has 16 amino acids. Per germline, CDR1 SGDLS and CDR2 YYNGEE. The CDR3 DNA follows: TGTGCCAGCAGCTCCGTGGGGGCAACTAGCACAGATACGCAGTATTTT. It is translated as CASSSVGATSTDTQYF. The complete variable domain, with remaining parts taken from reference TRBV9 and TRBJ2-3, reads DSGVTQTPKHLITATGQRVTLRCSPRSGDLSVYWYQQSLDQGLQFLIQYYNGEERAKGNILERFSAQQFPDLHSELNLSSLELGDSALYFCASSSVGATSTDTQYFGPGTRLTVL.

The genes are TRBV2 and TRBJ1-3; D is undetermined. The V end lost 6 bases, the J end lost 0 bases, and 9 bases lay between the germline ends. Germline CDR1 is SNHLY and CDR2 is FYNNEI. The CDR3 contains 14 residues. For the CDR3, the DNA is TGTGCCAGCAGGGAGATCTCCTCTGGAAACACCATATATTTT. Translated: CASREISSGNTIYF. The full variable domain, completed using reference TRBV2 and TRBJ1-3, is EPEVTQTPSHQVTQMGQEVILRCVPISNHLYFYWYRQILGQKVEFLVSFYNNEISEKSEIFDDQFSVERPDGSNFTLKIRSTKLEDSAMYFCASREISSGNTIYFGEGSWLTVV.

The J gene is TRBJ2-5, the V gene TRBV25-1; maybe TRBD1 (5 bases). Germline V lookup: CDR1 MGHDK, CDR2 SYGVNS. V dropped 6 bases and J dropped 1 base, with 15 bases sitting between them. This CDR3 spans 15 amino acids. CDR3: CASSPSTEIQETQYF. For the CDR3, the DNA is TGTGCCAGCAGCCCCTCGACAGAGATCCAAGAGACCCAGTACTTC.

The chain links TRBV14 to TRBJ2-7; D not certain. CDR1 is SGHDN and CDR2 is FVKESK in the germline V gene. There are 16 residues in the CDR3. Trimming stripped 4 bases from V and 3 bases from J, with 19 bases between. The CDR3 sequence is CASSPSLLRSFYEQYF. The CDR3 coding sequence is TGTGCCAGCAGCCCTTCTCTGCTCAGGTCTTTCTACGAGCAGTACTTC.

This clone was recorded many times. This chain uses TRBV7-9 with TRBJ2-3; 8 nucleotides agree with TRBD1. This CDR3 region has 12 residues. The germline V gene encodes CDR1 SEHNR and CDR2 FQNEAQ (reference sequence). The ends lost 8 bases at V and 12 bases at J; junction bases unmatched: 10. The CDR3 DNA reads as TGTGCCAGCGGGGAGACGGACAGGGAACAGTATTTT. It specifies CASGETDREQYF.

This clone is a singleton in its sample. The chain couples TRBV11-2 to TRBJ1-5; 9 nucleotides line up with TRBD1. V was pared by 5 bases and J by 5 bases, with 4 bases of the junction left unmatched. Germline CDR1 is SGHAT and CDR2 is FQNNGV. This CDR3 comprises 14 residues. CDR3: CASSRTGDDQPQHF. CDR3 coding DNA: TGTGCCAGCAGCAGGACAGGGGACGATCAGCCCCAGCATTTT.

Here the CDR3 DNA reads TGTGCTAGTGGTTCATACAGGGGAGGTGAAGCTTTCTTT. Its protein is CASGSYRGGEAFF. This rearrangement joins TRBV12-5 to TRBJ1-1, with TRBD1 matching 7 bases. Per germline, CDR1 LGHNT and CDR2 FRNRAP. Losses at the gene ends were 4 bases for V and 7 bases for J; bases not matched to a gene: 6. The CDR3 runs 13 residues.

The chain couples TRBV5-5 to TRBJ1-1, with TRBD1 identical over 10 bases. The CDR3 extends over 16 amino acids. The germline V gene has CDR1 SGHKS and CDR2 YYEKEE (reference sequence). V lost 4 bases to trimming and J lost 7 bases; unmatched junction nucleotides: 13. CDR3 loop: CASSLIGQGVSDEAFF. CDR3 DNA: TGTGCCAGCAGCCTAATTGGACAGGGGGTTTCGGATGAAGCTTTCTTT.

The chain combines TRBV30 with TRBJ2-2, with D perhaps TRBD2 (5 bases). Germline CDR1 GTSNPN, CDR2 SVGIG (reference sequence). This CDR3 region has 16 residues. V was shortened by 0 bases and J by 2 bases, with 13 bases between the two germline ends. This CDR3 is CAWSVRRTSNTGELFF. The CDR3 DNA reads as TGTGCCTGGAGTGTACGCAGGACTTCTAACACCGGGGAGCTGTTTTTT.

The J gene is TRBJ2-7, the V gene TRBV11-2, with 7 nucleotides matching TRBD1. Germline CDR1 is SGHAT and CDR2 is FQNNGV. V shed 5 bases, J shed 1 base, and the junction held 11 bases outside the gene matches. The CDR3 is 16 residues long. The CDR3 bases are TGTGCCAGCAGCCCTGTTGCGACAGGGTGGTCCTACGAGCAGTACTTC. As protein: CASSPVATGWSYEQYF.